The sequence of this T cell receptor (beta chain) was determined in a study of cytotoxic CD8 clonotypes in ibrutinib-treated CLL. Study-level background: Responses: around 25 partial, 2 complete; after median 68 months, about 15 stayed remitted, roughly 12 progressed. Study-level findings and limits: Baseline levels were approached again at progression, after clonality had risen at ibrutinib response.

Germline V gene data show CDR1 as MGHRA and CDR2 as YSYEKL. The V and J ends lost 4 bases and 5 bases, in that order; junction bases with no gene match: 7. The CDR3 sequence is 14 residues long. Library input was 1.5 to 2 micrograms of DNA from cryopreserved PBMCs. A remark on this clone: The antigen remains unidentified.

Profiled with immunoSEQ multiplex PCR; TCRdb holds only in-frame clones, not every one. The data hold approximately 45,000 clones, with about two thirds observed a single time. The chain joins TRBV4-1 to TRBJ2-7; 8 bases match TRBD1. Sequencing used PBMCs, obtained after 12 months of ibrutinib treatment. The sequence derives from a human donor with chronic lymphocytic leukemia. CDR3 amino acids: CASSLAQGAHEQYF. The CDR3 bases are TGCGCCAGCAGCCTGGCTCAGGGGGCTCACGAGCAGTACTTC.